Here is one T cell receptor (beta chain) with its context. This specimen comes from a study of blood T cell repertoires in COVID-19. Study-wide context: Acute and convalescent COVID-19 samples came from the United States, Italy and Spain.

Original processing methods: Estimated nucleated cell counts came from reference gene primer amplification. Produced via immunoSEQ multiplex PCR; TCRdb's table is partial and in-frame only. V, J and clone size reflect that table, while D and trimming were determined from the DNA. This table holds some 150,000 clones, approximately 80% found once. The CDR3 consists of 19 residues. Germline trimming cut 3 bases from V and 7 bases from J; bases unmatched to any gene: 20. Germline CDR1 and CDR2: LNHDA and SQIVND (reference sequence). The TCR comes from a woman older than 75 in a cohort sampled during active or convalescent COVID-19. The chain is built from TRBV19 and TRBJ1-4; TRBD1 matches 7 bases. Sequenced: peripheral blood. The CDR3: CASSIRPSSDRVQGEKLFF. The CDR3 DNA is TGTGCCAGTAGTATTAGACCCTCCTCAGACAGGGTCCAAGGTGAAAAACTGTTTTTT.